The next 30 T cell receptor beta chains were all read from a single sample in a study of blood T cell repertoires in COVID-19. Sequenced by immunoSEQ multiplex PCR; TCRdb stores in-frame clones only, minus some. The table shows some 150,000 clones, with around four fifths occurring only once. Sequencing was carried out using peripheral blood. The origin of the receptors is a human donor in a cohort sampled during active COVID-19.

The CDR3 sequence is CASEGGGGVTDTQYF. The CDR3 DNA sequence: TGTGCCAGCGAGGGGGGCGGGGGCGTCACAGATACGCAGTATTTT. The chain combines TRBV2 with TRBJ2-3; D might be TRBD2 (7 bases). CDR3 length equals 15 residues. Between the trimmed V and J ends, which lost 8 bases and 2 bases, there was a span of 17 bases. Germline assignment: CDR1 SNHLY and CDR2 FYNNEI.

The sample holds one count of this clone. The rearrangement links TRBV3-1 (or the pseudogene TRBV3-2) to TRBJ1-1, with D unclear. This CDR3 is 12 amino acids long. The germline CDR1 and CDR2 sequences are LGHDT and YNNKEL (reference sequence). V lost 7 bases and J lost 6, with 12 bases in between. CDR3 sequence: CASISYRAEAFF. As DNA, the CDR3 is TGTGCCAGCATCAGTTATCGGGCTGAAGCTTTCTTT.

The gene calls are TRBV3-1 (or the pseudogene TRBV3-2) and TRBJ2-3; the D gene is possibly TRBD2 (5 bases). Trimming removed 7 bases from V and 5 bases from J, with 16 bases in between. CDR1 and CDR2 from the germline V gene are LGHDT and YNNKEL (reference sequence). The CDR3 runs 14 residues. CDR3 in amino acids: CASTPTAGIDTQYF. The CDR3 region has the DNA TGTGCCAGCACCCCAACTGCCGGGATAGATACGCAGTATTTT.

This chain uses TRBV6-5 with TRBJ1-6; 9 bases align to TRBD1. With V trimmed by 2 bases and J by 6 bases, 2 bases remained unmatched. Germline CDR1 reads MNHEY; CDR2 reads SVGAGI. This CDR3 contains 15 residues. The CDR3 here is CASSYRGQGNSPLHF. The CDR3 DNA is TGTGCCAGCAGTTACAGGGGACAGGGTAATTCACCCCTCCACTTT.

This clone has a handful of counts. The V gene is TRBV15, the J gene TRBJ1-6; D unclear. The CDR3 totals 13 residues. Germline CDR1 reads LNHNV; CDR2 reads YYDKDF (reference sequence). V lost 7 bases and J lost 5, with 9 bases in between. CDR3 in DNA: TGTGCCACCAAGGCGACAAATAATTCACCCCTCCACTTT. Amino acid sequence: CATKATNNSPLHF.

This sequence joins TRBV28 and TRBJ1-2; tentatively, D is TRBD1 (6 bases). V lost 5 bases and J 8 bases, leaving 15 bases between the germline ends. Germline V lookup: CDR1 MDHEN, CDR2 SYDVKM. This CDR3 is built from 13 residues. The CDR3 DNA sequence: TGTGCCAGCAGTCAGGGGCCCGAGGCAGGCTACACCTTC. It yields the protein CASSQGPEAGYTF.

This chain joins TRBV14 and TRBJ1-1; 7 nucleotides line up with TRBD1. The CDR3 is 15 amino acids. Germline V gene lookup returns CDR1 SGHDN and CDR2 FVKESK. J gave up 5 bases and V 1 base, and 7 bases lay outside the gene matches. This CDR3 reads CASSQVQGYYTEAFF. The CDR3 DNA follows: TGTGCCAGCAGCCAAGTACAGGGGTATTATACTGAAGCTTTCTTT.

J is TRBJ2-1 and V is TRBV7-9; 12 bases agree with TRBD2. Germline V gene data show CDR1 as SEHNR and CDR2 as FQNEAQ (reference sequence). The length of the CDR3 is 18 residues. The V and J ends lost 5 bases and 10 bases, in that order; junction bases with no gene match: 18. CDR3 nucleotide sequence: TGTGCCAGCAGCCATCTTCCGGGACTAGCGGGTTCTCGGGGGGAGCAGTTCTTC. Protein product: CASSHLPGLAGSRGEQFF.

V gene TRBV6-5 combines with J gene TRBJ2-3; no clear D gene. Per germline, CDR1 MNHEY and CDR2 SVGAGI. V lost 5 bases to trimming and J lost 5 bases, with 14 bases between them. This CDR3 is 14 amino acids long. In nucleotides, the CDR3 is TGTGCCAGCAGTATGCTAGGCCGTGGAGATACGCAGTATTTT. This translates into CASSMLGRGDTQYF.

This chain links TRBV7-2 with TRBJ1-1; D might be TRBD1 (6 bases). Trimming took off 4 bases at V and 1 base at J, with 16 bases between the two ends. The CDR3 extends over 16 amino acids. Germline CDR1 reads SGHTA; CDR2 reads FQGNSA. CDR3 in DNA: TGTGCCAGCAGCTCAAAGGGGGTGGGCACGAACACTGAAGCTTTCTTT. Residues: CASSSKGVGTNTEAFF. Full variable domain (remainder filled in from reference TRBV7-2 and TRBJ1-1): GAGVSQSPSNKVTEKGKDVELRCDPISGHTALYWYRQSLGQGLEFLIYFQGNSAPDKSGLPSDRFSAERTGGSVSTLTIQRTQQEDSAVYLCASSSKGVGTNTEAFFGQGTRLTVV.

Concerning this clone itself: This same CDR3 is encoded by further DNA sequences in the sample. The rearrangement uses TRBV11-3 and TRBJ1-1, with D perhaps matching TRBD1 (6 bases). V was shortened by 5 bases and J by 0 bases, with 7 bases between the two germline ends. Germline CDR1 SGHNT, CDR2 YENEEA. The CDR3 loop spans 13 amino acids. The CDR3 DNA follows: TGTGCCAGCAGCCAGGGGCTGAACACTGAAGCTTTCTTT. It encodes CASSQGLNTEAFF. Full variable domain (missing parts from reference TRBV11-3 and TRBJ1-1): EAGVVQSPRYKIIEKKQPVAFWCNPISGHNTLYWYLQNLGQGPELLIRYENEEAVDDSQLPKDRFSAERLKGVDSTLKIQPAELGDSAVYLCASSQGLNTEAFFGQGTRLTVV.

The genes are TRBV28 and TRBJ2-1, with TRBD2 matching over 9 bases. The trim removed 7 bases at V and 7 bases at J, leaving 8 bases unmatched. CDR3 length: 14 residues. Germline CDR1 MDHEN, CDR2 SYDVKM. The CDR3 DNA reads as TGTGCCAGCATAGGCGGGGGGGCAGTAAATGAGCAGTTCTTC. Amino acids: CASIGGGAVNEQFF. The variable domain in full, with the rest retrieved from reference TRBV28 and TRBJ2-1, is DVKVTQSSRYLVKRTGEKVFLECVQDMDHENMFWYRQDPGLGLRLIYFSYDVKMKEKGDIPEGYSVSREKKERFSLILESASTNQTSMYLCASIGGGAVNEQFFGPGTRLTVL.

This chain uses TRBV19 with TRBJ1-1; D uncertain. Trimming took off 6 bases at V and 0 bases at J, with 11 bases between the two ends. Germline assignment: CDR1 LNHDA and CDR2 SQIVND (reference sequence). The CDR3 is 14 amino acids. Here the CDR3 DNA reads TGTGCCAGTAGCGGACTCCTCATGAACACTGAAGCTTTCTTT. Translation gives CASSGLLMNTEAFF.

V usage is TRBV3-1 (or the pseudogene TRBV3-2) and J usage is TRBJ1-5; D is unclear. Germline V CDR1 and CDR2: LGHDT, YNNKEL (reference sequence). The CDR3 runs to 14 residues. With 4 bases removed from V and 5 bases from J, the gap between germline ends came to 12 bases. The CDR3 loop reads CASSPTVWDQPQHF. The CDR3 coding sequence is TGTGCCAGCAGCCCGACTGTGTGGGATCAGCCCCAGCATTTT.

This clone was counted a few times. The CDR3 DNA reads TGTGCCAGCAGCCCGCAGACAGGCCCCAGCTATGGCTACACCTTC. The encoded protein is CASSPQTGPSYGYTF. V and J are TRBV11-2 and TRBJ1-2; possible D gene TRBD1, 6 bases. CDR3 length: 15 amino acids. V lost 5 bases, J lost 4 bases, and 17 bases lay in between. Germline CDR1 SGHAT, CDR2 FQNNGV. Together with reference TRBV11-2 and TRBJ1-2, the CDR3 gives the full variable domain: EAGVAQSPRYKIIEKRQSVAFWCNPISGHATLYWYQQILGQGPKLLIQFQNNGVVDDSQLPKDRFSAERLKGVDSTLKIQPAKLEDSAVYLCASSPQTGPSYGYTFGSGTRLTVV.

The chain uses TRBV6-5 and TRBJ2-3, with 9 bases matching TRBD2. The V and J ends lost 4 bases and 6 bases, in that order; junction bases with no gene match: 5. The germline V gene encodes CDR1 MNHEY and CDR2 SVGAGI. The CDR3 consists of 14 residues. This CDR3 reads CASSSRTSADTQYF. For the CDR3, the DNA is TGTGCCAGCAGTTCTCGGACTAGCGCCGATACGCAGTATTTT.

V is TRBV12-3 or TRBV12-4 and J is TRBJ2-3; no firm D call. The CDR3 totals 13 residues. Trimming took off 7 bases at V and 1 base at J, with 9 bases between the two ends. This chain's CDR3 is CASNSLRTDTQYF. The DNA for the CDR3 is TGTGCCAGCAACTCGCTACGCACAGATACGCAGTATTTT.

V usage is TRBV28 and J usage is TRBJ2-7; 8 nucleotides agree with TRBD1. The J segment lost 5 bases and the V segment lost 6 bases, leaving 6 bases of the junction unmatched. This CDR3 is 13 amino acids long. In germline, CDR1 is MDHEN, CDR2 SYDVKM. CDR3 bases: TGTGCCAGCAGACAGGGGGGATTCCACGAGCAGTACTTC. Its translation is CASRQGGFHEQYF.

The rearrangement uses TRBV7-3 and TRBJ1-1, with 9 positions matching TRBD1. V was pared by 5 bases and J by 5 bases, with 6 bases of the junction left unmatched. In germline, CDR1 is SGHTA, CDR2 FQGTGA. This CDR3 has 14 residues. The CDR3 DNA sequence: TGTGCCAGCAGCCCGGGACAGGGAAGGACTGAAGCTTTCTTT. Protein: CASSPGQGRTEAFF.

The chain combines TRBV19 with TRBJ2-1; 12 bases map to TRBD2. With V trimmed by 7 bases and J by 4 bases, 2 bases remained unmatched. Germline V gives CDR1 LNHDA, CDR2 SQIVND (reference sequence). The CDR3 runs to 14 residues. This CDR3 reads CASNGLAGYNEQFF. CDR3 bases: TGTGCCAGTAACGGACTAGCGGGGTACAATGAGCAGTTCTTC.

The chain has TRBV7-9 and TRBJ1-2; 9 nucleotides agree with TRBD1. The CDR3 totals 14 residues. V lost 2 bases to trimming and J lost 7 bases; unmatched junction nucleotides: 5. CDR1 and CDR2 from the germline V gene are SEHNR and FQNEAQ (reference sequence). CDR3 region: CASSLPQGAGGYTF. Written as DNA, the CDR3 is TGTGCCAGCAGCTTACCACAGGGGGCCGGTGGCTACACCTTC.

This chain links TRBV18 with TRBJ1-3, with 8 bases matching TRBD1. Germline V gene lookup returns CDR1 KGHSH and CDR2 LQKENI. The V segment lost 4 bases and the J segment 6 bases; nucleotides outside the gene matches: 8. The CDR3 has 15 residues. DNA of the CDR3: TGTGCCAGCTCACTTTCTACAGGGGGTGAAAACACCATATATTTT. Translating gives CASSLSTGGENTIYF.

V usage is TRBV5-4 and J usage is TRBJ2-7; D may be TRBD1 (6 bases). There are 14 residues in the CDR3. Germline V lookup: CDR1 SGHNT, CDR2 YYREEE (reference sequence). Trimming cost V 4 bases and J 0 bases, with 11 bases left between them. CDR3 region: CASSRAGVSYEQYF. CDR3 DNA sequence: TGTGCCAGCAGCCGTGCAGGGGTCTCCTACGAGCAGTACTTC.

This chain joins TRBV3-1 (or the pseudogene TRBV3-2) and TRBJ1-1; no definite D call. The CDR3 has 19 amino acids. Looked up from germline, CDR1 is LGHDT and CDR2 is YNNKEL (reference sequence). V lost 4 bases to trimming and J lost 0 bases, with 24 bases between them. The CDR3 DNA is TGTGCCAGCAGCCCACTCGGGAAGGCCGCACCTCGGATGAACACTGAAGCTTTCTTT. Translated, it gives CASSPLGKAAPRMNTEAFF.

The rearrangement links TRBV6-5 to TRBJ2-1; tentatively, D is TRBD1 (5 bases). V lost 1 base and J 0 bases, leaving 10 bases between the germline ends. The germline gives CDR1 MNHEY, CDR2 SVGAGI. This CDR3 spans 16 amino acids. The CDR3 nucleotides are TGTGCCAGCAGTTACTTAGGGGCTCCCTCCTACAATGAGCAGTTCTTC. The encoded protein is CASSYLGAPSYNEQFF.

The chain couples TRBV2 to TRBJ2-3; tentatively, D is TRBD2 (7 bases). Looked up from germline, CDR1 is SNHLY and CDR2 is FYNNEI. The CDR3 is made up of 14 amino acids. Trimming stripped 5 bases from V and 5 bases from J, with 14 bases between. CDR3 DNA sequence: TGTGCCAGCAGTCTCCAGGGGAGGGGAGATACGCAGTATTTT. Protein: CASSLQGRGDTQYF.

This clone was seen only once. The chain joins TRBV6-5 to TRBJ1-1; TRBD1 might be the D (5 bases). Between the trimmed V and J ends, which lost 6 bases and 5 bases, there was a span of 13 bases. The CDR3 is made up of 13 amino acids. Germline V lookup: CDR1 MNHEY, CDR2 SVGAGI. In DNA form, the CDR3 reads TGTGCCAGCAGCTGGGGGGGGAGAACTGAAGCTTTCTTT. This codes for CASSWGGRTEAFF.

The chain recombines TRBV6-5 with TRBJ2-5, with D perhaps matching TRBD2 (7 bases). Trimming removed 6 bases at V and 6 bases at J, with 17 bases between. This CDR3 region has 14 residues. The germline V gene encodes CDR1 MNHEY and CDR2 SVGAGI. The CDR3 DNA is TGTGCCAGCAGATTCGAGGGGGGGAGGAAGACCCAGTACTTC. It yields the protein CASRFEGGRKTQYF.

The chain recombines TRBV4-2 with TRBJ1-2; D is unclear. CDR3 size: 14 residues. Deletions cut 0 bases from V and 2 bases from J, with 7 bases between. The V gene's germline CDR1 is LGHNA and CDR2 YNFKEQ. The CDR3 nucleotides are TGTGCCAGCAGCCAAGAGACACCGAACTATGGCTACACCTTC. Residues: CASSQETPNYGYTF.

This clone was detected only once. The rearrangement uses TRBV28 and TRBJ2-1; weak D call: TRBD1 (6 bases). Germline V lookup: CDR1 MDHEN, CDR2 SYDVKM. V was cut by 2 bases and J by 9 bases, with 14 bases left in between. The CDR3 sequence is 14 residues long. The CDR3 DNA sequence: TGTGCCAGCAGTTTAGGTCGGCAGGGGTTTGAGCAGTTCTTC. Encoded protein: CASSLGRQGFEQFF.